A single T cell receptor beta chain is shown here with its context. Its cognate antigen is unknown. This specimen comes from a study of OX40 agonist ivuxolimab in advanced cancers. Study details: A diagnosis of hepatocellular carcinoma, melanoma, renal cell or head and neck cancer was present in dose-escalation patients. Whole-study findings and limits: Certain nonresponders likewise exhibited a low normalized T-cell clonal expansion.

V lost 5 bases, J lost 2 bases, and 12 bases lay in between. From germline, CDR1 is SGHTA and CDR2 FQGTGA. The length of the CDR3 is 14 residues. Method: immunoSEQ multiplex PCR; TCRdb's copy keeps in-frame clones and lacks some. This table has tens of thousands of clones, 90% appearing once. The sequencing here drew on CD4+ or CD8+ T cells sorted from blood, taken in a trial of the OX40 agonist ivuxolimab. The chain is built from TRBV7-3 and TRBJ2-5; no firm D call. The clonotype originates from an adult with an advanced solid tumor such as melanoma, head and neck, liver or kidney cancer. CDR3 bases: TGTGCCAGCAGCCCCGGTCCTGTTCAAGAGACCCAGTACTTC. This codes for CASSPGPVQETQYF.